The 28 T cell receptor beta chains below all came from one sample that was sequenced in a study of patients and donors after allogeneic stem cell transplantation. TCRdb reanalysed the RT-PCR reads using MiXCR and keeps one entry per CDR3 protein. The table has about 110,000 distinct CDR3 sequences, around 38% seen once. What was sequenced was blood, either unsorted or a sorted T cell fraction (not recorded which). Every receptor here comes from a human donor who was either an allogeneic HSCT recipient or a stem cell or donor lymphocyte infusion donor (not recorded which). It is not recorded whose cells these are; they may come from a transplant donor.

The V call is TRBV5-5, the J call TRBJ1-1; D is possibly TRBD1 (5 bases). Germline lookup yields CDR1 SGHKS and CDR2 YYEKEE (reference sequence). V was cut by 3 bases and J by 7 bases, with 10 bases left in between. This CDR3 is 12 amino acids long. CDR3 in DNA: TGTGCCAGCAGCTCAGGGAAGGGTGAAGCTTTCTTT. Amino acid sequence: CASSSGKGEAFF.

The table lists this clonotype with many counts. The chain employs TRBV24-1 and TRBJ1-2; D call uncertain. The germline CDR1 and CDR2 sequences are KGHDR and SFDVKD. Trimming left V 5 bases short and J 8 bases short, with 11 bases between. The CDR3 is 12 residues long. The CDR3 protein is CATSGLQGGYTF. The CDR3 bases are TGTGCCACCAGTGGCTTACAAGGAGGCTACACCTTC.

The table lists this clonotype with a few counts. V usage is TRBV20-1 and J usage is TRBJ2-1, with no clear D. The CDR3 is 11 amino acids. Germline V gene sequence: CDR1 DFQATT, CDR2 SNEGSKA (reference sequence). V lost 6 bases and J 6 bases, leaving 9 bases between the germline ends. The CDR3 spells CSAEIGNEQFF. The CDR3 nucleotides read TGCAGTGCAGAAATTGGCAATGAGCAGTTCTTC.

This clonotype has more than one count but fewer than ten. The chain uses TRBV20-1 and TRBJ1-3, with D maybe TRBD1 (5 bases). Germline V gene lookup returns CDR1 DFQATT and CDR2 SNEGSKA (reference sequence). This CDR3 is 15 amino acids long. V was cut by 0 bases and J by 3 bases, with 12 bases left in between. The CDR3 bases are TGCAGTGCTAGAGATTGGGGGTATGGTGGAAACACCATATATTTT. Translated: CSARDWGYGGNTIYF.

The V call is TRBV5-1, the J call TRBJ2-3; D not certain. This CDR3 is built from 12 residues. Germline V gene data show CDR1 as SGHRS and CDR2 as YFSETQ. Trimming stripped 1 base from V and 4 bases from J, with 4 bases between. The CDR3 nucleotides are TGCGCCAGCAGCTTGCCAGCAGATACGCAGTATTTT. Amino acids: CASSLPADTQYF. Filled out from reference TRBV5-1 and TRBJ2-3, the complete variable domain reads KAGVTQTPRYLIKTRGQQVTLSCSPISGHRSVSWYQQTPGQGLQFLFEYFSETQRNKGNFPGRFSGRQFSNSRSEMNVSTLELGDSALYLCASSLPADTQYFGPGTRLTVL.

This clonotype has just a few counts. The chain has TRBV7-2 and TRBJ2-3, with a weak D call TRBD1 (6 bases). Trimming left V 1 base short and J 3 bases short, with 11 bases between. The CDR3 runs 15 residues. Looked up from germline, CDR1 is SGHTA and CDR2 is FQGNSA. CDR3 protein: CASSLVGRGTDTQYF. CDR3 nucleotides: TGTGCCAGCAGCTTAGTCGGCAGGGGTACAGATACGCAGTATTTT.

J is TRBJ1-1 and V is TRBV6-5; possible D gene TRBD1, 6 bases. Germline V CDR1 and CDR2: MNHEY, SVGAGI. Trimming left V 2 bases short and J 1 base short, with 17 bases between. The CDR3 consists of 17 residues. In nucleotides, the CDR3 is TGTGCCAGCAGTTACCGCGGGGGCAGAGAAAGGAACACTGAAGCTTTCTTT. Its protein is CASSYRGGRERNTEAFF.

This clonotype was picked up a small number of times. The DNA for the CDR3 is TGTGCCACCAGCAGGCAACAGGGAGCTGGAAACACCATATATTTT. Translating gives CATSRQQGAGNTIYF. V is TRBV15 and J is TRBJ1-3; weak D call: TRBD1 (6 bases). The V and J ends lost 3 bases and 2 bases respectively, with 11 bases between them. Germline V CDR1 and CDR2: LNHNV, YYDKDF (reference sequence). The CDR3 extends over 15 amino acids.

The chain couples TRBV7-9 to TRBJ2-7; possible D gene TRBD1, 5 bases. Trimming stripped 4 bases from V and 1 base from J, with 5 bases between. This CDR3 has 12 amino acids. The germline V gene has CDR1 SEHNR and CDR2 FQNEAQ (reference sequence). The CDR3 sequence: CASSYRSYEQYF. CDR3 nucleotides: TGTGCCAGCAGCTACAGGTCCTACGAGCAGTACTTC.

This clonotype was picked up a small number of times. The chain has TRBV12-3 or TRBV12-4 and TRBJ2-1, with 9 bases lining up with TRBD2. The CDR3 is made up of 15 amino acids. Trimming removed 5 bases from V and 3 bases from J; junction bases left unmatched: 5. Here the CDR3 reads CASSPKREVYNEQFF. As DNA, the CDR3 is TGTGCCAGCAGTCCAAAGCGGGAGGTCTACAATGAGCAGTTCTTC.

The genes are TRBV7-2 and TRBJ2-5; TRBD1 aligns across 7 bases. The CDR3 contains 15 residues. The trim removed 5 bases at V and 4 bases at J, leaving 10 bases unmatched. In germline, CDR1 is SGHTA, CDR2 FQGNSA. CDR3 DNA: TGTGCCAGCAGCGAGGGACAGCCAAGAGGAGAGACCCAGTACTTC. As protein: CASSEGQPRGETQYF.

The rearrangement joins TRBV7-9 to TRBJ2-3; no reliable D call. V lost 3 bases, J lost 10 bases, and 8 bases lay in between. Germline values: CDR1 SEHNR, CDR2 FQNEAQ (reference sequence). The CDR3 contains 11 residues. CDR3 in DNA: TGTGCCAGCAGCTTTCTTGACGCGCAGTATTTT. It is translated as CASSFLDAQYF.

The rearrangement links TRBV20-1 to TRBJ2-7; 10 positions match TRBD2. CDR3 length: 15 amino acids. The germline V gene has CDR1 DFQATT and CDR2 SNEGSKA (reference sequence). J lost 5 bases, V lost 2 bases, and 9 bases had no gene match. The CDR3 here is CSARPSGSKRNEQYF. The DNA for the CDR3 is TGCAGTGCTAGACCTAGCGGGAGTAAGAGAAACGAGCAGTACTTC.

The chain recombines TRBV10-3 with TRBJ2-7, with a tentative D call TRBD1 (6 bases). This CDR3 spans 16 amino acids. V lost 0 bases and J 4 bases, leaving 16 bases between the germline ends. Looked up from germline, CDR1 is ENHRY and CDR2 is SYGVKD. CDR3 in amino acids: CAISESIARGSYEQYF. The CDR3 DNA reads as TGTGCCATCAGTGAGTCGATCGCCAGGGGTAGTTACGAGCAGTACTTC.

The chain is built from TRBV6-6 and TRBJ2-1; D is possibly TRBD2 (6 bases). V was cut by 7 bases and J by 9 bases, with 28 bases left in between. Per the germline V gene, CDR1 is MNHNY and CDR2 is SVGAGI (reference sequence). This CDR3 comprises 17 residues. The DNA for the CDR3 is TGTGCCAGCACCTGGACCCTGAAGGTGGGGCGGGAACTTGAGCAGTTCTTC. Amino acid sequence: CASTWTLKVGRELEQFF.

The chain employs TRBV24-1 and TRBJ2-7, with a weak D call TRBD1 (6 bases). The V and J ends lost 3 bases and 2 bases respectively, with 13 bases between them. Germline CDR1 reads KGHDR; CDR2 reads SFDVKD. The CDR3 contains 15 residues. The CDR3 nucleotides read TGTGCCACCAGTGATCCGGGACACCAACCCTACGAGCAGTACTTC. Protein: CATSDPGHQPYEQYF.

The chain joins TRBV7-9 to TRBJ2-2; unclear D gene. The germline V gene has CDR1 SEHNR and CDR2 FQNEAQ (reference sequence). Trimming cost V 7 bases and J 4 bases, with 22 bases left between them. CDR3 length: 17 residues. As DNA, the CDR3 is TGTGCCAGCATCCGGTGGGCCTCCCGAACGGGCACCGGGGAGCTGTTTTTT. It yields the protein CASIRWASRTGTGELFF.

This clonotype was detected a few times. The genes are TRBV18 and TRBJ2-7; D might be TRBD1 or TRBD2, each matching 6 bases. The CDR3 totals 12 residues. The V and J ends lost 6 bases and 2 bases respectively, with 8 bases between them. CDR1 and CDR2 (germline): KGHSH, LQKENI. The CDR3 coding sequence is TGTGCCAGCTCGGAGGGGGCCTACGAGCAGTACTTC. Protein: CASSEGAYEQYF. Variable domain in full (rest from reference TRBV18 and TRBJ2-7): NAGVMQNPRHLVRRRGQEARLRCSPMKGHSHVYWYRQLPEEGLKFMVYLQKENIIDESGMPKERFSAEFPKEGPSILRIQQVVRGDSAAYFCASSEGAYEQYFGPGTRLTVT.

This clonotype was picked up many times. CDR3 sequence (DNA): TGTGCCAGCAGCCCCGGGACAATCGGTAATCAGCCCCAGCATTTT. Translation: CASSPGTIGNQPQHF. The V and J genes are TRBV6-5 and TRBJ1-5, with D perhaps TRBD1 (6 bases). V lost 6 bases and J 4 bases, leaving 16 bases between the germline ends. Germline values: CDR1 MNHEY, CDR2 SVGAGI. The CDR3 sequence is 15 residues long.

CDR3 in amino acids: CASSPGMVFEIGSPLHF. The CDR3 DNA follows: TGTGCCAGCAGCCCGGGGATGGTGTTTGAGATCGGATCACCCCTCCACTTT. This sequence joins TRBV7-6 and TRBJ1-6; D gene ambiguous. Germline V gene lookup returns CDR1 SGHVS and CDR2 FNYEAQ. This CDR3 is built from 17 residues. V gave up 5 bases and J gave up 10 bases, with 24 bases separating them.

To note about this clonotype: The junction differs from germline at one of its ends, possibly a read error. The chain employs TRBV10-3 and TRBJ2-7; no clear D gene. Per germline, CDR1 ENHRY and CDR2 SYGVKD. The CDR3 contains 13 residues. The CDR3 loop reads CAISGTASDEQYF. In DNA form, the CDR3 reads TGTGCCATCAGTGGTACAGCCTCCGACGAGCAGTACTTC.

This clonotype was counted a few times. The chain carries TRBV5-1 and TRBJ1-2, with a weak D call TRBD1 (6 bases). The germline gives CDR1 SGHRS, CDR2 YFSETQ. The germline V and J ends were trimmed by 4 bases and 4 bases, with 8 bases remaining between them. There are 12 residues in the CDR3. The CDR3 sequence: CASSRDIYGYTF. CDR3 DNA: TGCGCCAGCAGCAGGGACATCTATGGCTACACCTTC.

V and J are TRBV18 and TRBJ2-1; TRBD2 matches at 7 bases. CDR3 length: 13 residues. The junction had 0 bases not matched to a gene; V was cut back by 4 bases and J by 3 bases. Germline CDR1 and CDR2: KGHSH and LQKENI. This chain's CDR3 is CASSLAGYNEQFF. In DNA form, the CDR3 reads TGTGCCAGCTCACTAGCGGGCTACAATGAGCAGTTCTTC.

CDR3 sequence reads: CSATGDQETQYF. Written as DNA, the CDR3 is TGCAGTGCTACGGGTGATCAAGAGACCCAGTACTTC. V usage is TRBV20-1 and J usage is TRBJ2-5, with D unclear. The V gene's germline CDR1 is DFQATT and CDR2 SNEGSKA (reference sequence). Trimming took 4 bases from V and 2 from J, leaving 8 bases between them. The CDR3 length is 12 residues.

The chain employs TRBV6-2 or TRBV6-3 and TRBJ1-5, with 8 bases aligning to TRBD1. The CDR3 runs 14 residues. The germline V gene encodes CDR1 MNHEY and CDR2 SVGEGT. Germline trimming cut 6 bases from V and 6 bases from J; bases unmatched to any gene: 7. CDR3 residues: CASSPGGAVQPQHF. CDR3 sequence (DNA): TGTGCCAGCAGCCCAGGGGGCGCGGTTCAGCCCCAGCATTTT.

Only a few counts were recorded for this clonotype. The V and J genes are TRBV19 and TRBJ1-5; no clear D gene. Germline CDR1 and CDR2: LNHDA and SQIVND (reference sequence). The V and J ends lost 5 bases and 3 bases respectively, with 11 bases between them. CDR3 length: 14 residues. The CDR3 region is CASSWWQINQPQHF. The CDR3 DNA follows: TGTGCCAGTAGTTGGTGGCAGATCAATCAGCCCCAGCATTTT.

The chain combines TRBV29-1 with TRBJ2-1; 12 nucleotides match TRBD2. V lost 4 bases to trimming and J lost 8 bases; unmatched junction nucleotides: 6. Germline lookup yields CDR1 SQVTM and CDR2 ANQGSEA. This CDR3 has 14 residues. Written as DNA, the CDR3 is TGCAGCGTTGGCCGACTAGCGGGAGAGCATGAGCAGTTCTTC. This translates into CSVGRLAGEHEQFF.

The sample holds a few counts of this clonotype. J is TRBJ1-1 and V is TRBV9; no firm D call. The CDR3 sequence is 13 residues long. Trimming took off 3 bases at V and 0 bases at J, with 6 bases between the two ends. In germline, CDR1 is SGDLS, CDR2 YYNGEE. The CDR3 nucleotides read TGTGCCAGCAGCGCTCACCTGAACACTGAAGCTTTCTTT. It yields the protein CASSAHLNTEAFF.